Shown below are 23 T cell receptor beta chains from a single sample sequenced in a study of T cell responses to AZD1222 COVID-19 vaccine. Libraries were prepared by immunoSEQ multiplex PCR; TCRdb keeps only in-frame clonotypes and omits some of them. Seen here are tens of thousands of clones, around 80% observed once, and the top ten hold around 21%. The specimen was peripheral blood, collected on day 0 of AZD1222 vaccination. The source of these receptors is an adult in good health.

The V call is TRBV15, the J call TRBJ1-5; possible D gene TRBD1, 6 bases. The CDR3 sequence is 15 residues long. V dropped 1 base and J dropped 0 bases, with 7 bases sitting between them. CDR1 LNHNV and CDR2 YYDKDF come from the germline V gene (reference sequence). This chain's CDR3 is CATSRGGGSNQPQHF. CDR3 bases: TGTGCCACCAGCAGAGGAGGGGGTAGCAATCAGCCCCAGCATTTT. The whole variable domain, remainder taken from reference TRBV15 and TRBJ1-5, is DAMVIQNPRYQVTQFGKPVTLSCSQTLNHNVMYWYQQKSSQAPKLLFHYYDKDFNNEADTPDNFQSRRPNTSFCFLDIRSPGLGDTAMYLCATSRGGGSNQPQHFGDGTRLSIL.

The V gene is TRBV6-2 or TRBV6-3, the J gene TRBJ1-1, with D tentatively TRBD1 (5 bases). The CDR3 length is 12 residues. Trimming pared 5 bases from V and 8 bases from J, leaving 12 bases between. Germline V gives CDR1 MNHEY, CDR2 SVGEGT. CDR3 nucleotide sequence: TGTGCCAGCAGTCGGGACGGTTACGAAGCTTTCTTT. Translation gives CASSRDGYEAFF.

CDR3 nucleotide sequence: TGTGCCAGCAGCCAAGTAGGGGACTCCTACAATGAGCAGTTCTTC. It yields the protein CASSQVGDSYNEQFF. The J gene is TRBJ2-1, the V gene TRBV3-1 (or the pseudogene TRBV3-2), with a possible D match to TRBD1 (5 bases). This CDR3 region has 15 residues. The V gene's germline CDR1 is LGHDT and CDR2 YNNKEL (reference sequence). V lost 1 base and J 0 bases, leaving 7 bases between the germline ends.

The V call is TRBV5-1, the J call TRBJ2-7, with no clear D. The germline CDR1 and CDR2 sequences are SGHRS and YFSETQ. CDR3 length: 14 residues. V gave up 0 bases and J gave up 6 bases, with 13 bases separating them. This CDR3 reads CASSLEVGRSEQYF. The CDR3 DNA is TGCGCCAGCAGCTTGGAAGTAGGCCGGAGCGAGCAGTACTTC.

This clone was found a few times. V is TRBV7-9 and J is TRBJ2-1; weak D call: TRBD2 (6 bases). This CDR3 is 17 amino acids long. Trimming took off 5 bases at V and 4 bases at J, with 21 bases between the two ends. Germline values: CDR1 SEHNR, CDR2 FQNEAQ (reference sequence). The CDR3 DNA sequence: TGTGCCAGCAGCCACGGGACTTCAGGGCCACTTTACAATGAGCAGTTCTTC. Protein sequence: CASSHGTSGPLYNEQFF.

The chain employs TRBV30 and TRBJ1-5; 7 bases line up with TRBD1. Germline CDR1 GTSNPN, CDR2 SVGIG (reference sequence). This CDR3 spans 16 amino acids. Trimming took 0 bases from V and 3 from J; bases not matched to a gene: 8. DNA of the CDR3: TGTGCCTGGAGTGTACCCAGGGGGGTGCCCAATCAGCCCCAGCATTTT. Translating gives CAWSVPRGVPNQPQHF.

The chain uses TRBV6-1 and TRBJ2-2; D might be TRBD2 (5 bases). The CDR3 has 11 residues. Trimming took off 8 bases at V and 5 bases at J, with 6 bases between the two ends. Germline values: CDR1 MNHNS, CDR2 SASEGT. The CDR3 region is CASGGTGELFF. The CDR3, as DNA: TGTGCCAGCGGAGGTACCGGGGAGCTGTTTTTT.

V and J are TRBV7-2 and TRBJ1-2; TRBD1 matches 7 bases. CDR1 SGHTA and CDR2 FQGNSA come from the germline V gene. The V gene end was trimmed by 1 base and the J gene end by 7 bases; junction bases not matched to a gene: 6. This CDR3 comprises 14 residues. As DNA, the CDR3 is TGTGCCAGCAGCTTAGTAAGGGCAGGGGGTGGCTACACCTTC. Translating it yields CASSLVRAGGGYTF. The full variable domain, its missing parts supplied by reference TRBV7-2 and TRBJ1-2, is GAGVSQSPSNKVTEKGKDVELRCDPISGHTALYWYRQSLGQGLEFLIYFQGNSAPDKSGLPSDRFSAERTGGSVSTLTIQRTQQEDSAVYLCASSLVRAGGGYTFGSGTRLTVV.

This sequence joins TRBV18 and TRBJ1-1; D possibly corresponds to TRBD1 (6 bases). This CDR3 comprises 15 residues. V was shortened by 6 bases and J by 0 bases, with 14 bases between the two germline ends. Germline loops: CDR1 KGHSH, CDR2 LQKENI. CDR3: CASSEGVNMNTEAFF. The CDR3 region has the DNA TGTGCCAGCTCGGAGGGGGTGAACATGAACACTGAAGCTTTCTTT.

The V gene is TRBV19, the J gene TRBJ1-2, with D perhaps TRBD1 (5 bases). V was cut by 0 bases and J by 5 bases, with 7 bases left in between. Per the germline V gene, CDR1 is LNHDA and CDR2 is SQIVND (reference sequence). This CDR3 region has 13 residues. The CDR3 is CASSIDSGYGYTF. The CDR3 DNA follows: TGTGCCAGTAGTATAGATTCAGGGTATGGCTACACCTTC.

The CDR3 is CASSLTSGIRSYNSPLHF. In DNA form, the CDR3 reads TGTGCCAGCAGCCTAACGAGTGGCATCCGCTCCTATAATTCACCCCTCCACTTT. The chain employs TRBV7-8 and TRBJ1-6, with D unclear. Germline V gives CDR1 SGHVS, CDR2 FQNEAQ. V dropped 5 bases and J dropped 0 bases, with 17 bases sitting between them. This CDR3 contains 18 residues.

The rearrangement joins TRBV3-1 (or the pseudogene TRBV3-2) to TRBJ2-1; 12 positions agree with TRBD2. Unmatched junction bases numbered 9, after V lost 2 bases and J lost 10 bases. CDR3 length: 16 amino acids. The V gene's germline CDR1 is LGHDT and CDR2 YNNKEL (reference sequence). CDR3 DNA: TGTGCCAGCAGCCAATTCTCTGGGCTAGCGGGAGGGGAGCAGTTCTTC. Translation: CASSQFSGLAGGEQFF.

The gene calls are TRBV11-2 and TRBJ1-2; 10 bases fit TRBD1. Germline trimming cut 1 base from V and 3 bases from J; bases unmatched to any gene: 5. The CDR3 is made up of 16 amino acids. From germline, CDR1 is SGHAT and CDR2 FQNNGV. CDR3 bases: TGTGCCAGCAGCTTAGCCGCCGGGACAGGGGACTATGGCTACACCTTC. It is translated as CASSLAAGTGDYGYTF.

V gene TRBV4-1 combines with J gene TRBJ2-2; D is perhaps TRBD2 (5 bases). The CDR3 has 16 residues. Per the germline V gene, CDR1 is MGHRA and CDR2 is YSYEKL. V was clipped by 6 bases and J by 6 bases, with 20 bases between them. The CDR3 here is CASRDLKRPGAGELFF. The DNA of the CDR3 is TGCGCCAGCAGGGATTTGAAACGGCCCGGGGCCGGGGAGCTGTTTTTT.

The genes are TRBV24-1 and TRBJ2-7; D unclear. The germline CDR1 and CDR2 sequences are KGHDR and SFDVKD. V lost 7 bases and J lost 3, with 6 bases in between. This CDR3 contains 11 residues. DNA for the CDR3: TGTGCCACCAGCACGGACTACGAGCAGTACTTC. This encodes CATSTDYEQYF.

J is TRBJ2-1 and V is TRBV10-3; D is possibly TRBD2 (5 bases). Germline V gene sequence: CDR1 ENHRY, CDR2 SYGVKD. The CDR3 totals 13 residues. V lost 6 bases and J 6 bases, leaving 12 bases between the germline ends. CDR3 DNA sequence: TGTGCCATCAGCGGGATAGAGGCCAATGAGCAGTTCTTC. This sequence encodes CAISGIEANEQFF.

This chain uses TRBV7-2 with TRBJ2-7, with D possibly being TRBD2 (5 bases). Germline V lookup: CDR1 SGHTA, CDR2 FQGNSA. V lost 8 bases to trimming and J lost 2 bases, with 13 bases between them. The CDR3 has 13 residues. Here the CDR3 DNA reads TGTGCCAGCTGCCGCGCGGGCCCCTACGAGCAGTACTTC. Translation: CASCRAGPYEQYF. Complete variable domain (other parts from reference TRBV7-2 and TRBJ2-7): GAGVSQSPSNKVTEKGKDVELRCDPISGHTALYWYRQSLGQGLEFLIYFQGNSAPDKSGLPSDRFSAERTGGSVSTLTIQRTQQEDSAVYLCASCRAGPYEQYFGPGTRLTVT.

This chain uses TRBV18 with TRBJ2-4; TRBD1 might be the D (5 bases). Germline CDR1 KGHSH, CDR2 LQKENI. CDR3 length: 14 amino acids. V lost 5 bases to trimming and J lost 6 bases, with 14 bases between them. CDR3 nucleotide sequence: TGTGCCAGCTCATCCCCAGGGTTGGGAAACATTCAGTACTTC. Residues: CASSSPGLGNIQYF.

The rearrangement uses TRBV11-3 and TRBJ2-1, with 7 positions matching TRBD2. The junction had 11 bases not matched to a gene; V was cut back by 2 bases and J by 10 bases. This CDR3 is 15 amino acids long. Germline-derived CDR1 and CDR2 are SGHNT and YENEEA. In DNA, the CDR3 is TGTGCCAGCAGCTTAATCCCCAGCGGGATAGAGGAGCAGTTCTTC. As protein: CASSLIPSGIEEQFF.

In DNA, the CDR3 is TGTGCCAGCAGCCCCAACAGGGACGAGCAGTACTTC. This gives the protein CASSPNRDEQYF. The chain employs TRBV11-2 and TRBJ2-7, with D tentatively TRBD1 (6 bases). The germline V gene encodes CDR1 SGHAT and CDR2 FQNNGV. The germline V and J ends were trimmed by 5 bases and 5 bases, with 10 bases remaining between them. The CDR3 contains 12 residues.

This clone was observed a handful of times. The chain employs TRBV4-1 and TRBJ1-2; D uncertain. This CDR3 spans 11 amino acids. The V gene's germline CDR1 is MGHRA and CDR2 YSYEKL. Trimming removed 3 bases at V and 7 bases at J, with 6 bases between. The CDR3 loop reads CASSHGSGYTF. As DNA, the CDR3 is TGCGCCAGCAGCCACGGGAGTGGCTACACCTTC.

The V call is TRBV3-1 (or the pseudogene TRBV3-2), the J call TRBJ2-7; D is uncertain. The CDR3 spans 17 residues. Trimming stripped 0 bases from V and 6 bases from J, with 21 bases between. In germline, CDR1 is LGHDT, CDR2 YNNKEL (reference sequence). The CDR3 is CASSQEWGKLNPSEQYF. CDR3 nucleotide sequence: TGTGCCAGCAGCCAAGAATGGGGAAAGCTAAATCCTAGCGAGCAGTACTTC.

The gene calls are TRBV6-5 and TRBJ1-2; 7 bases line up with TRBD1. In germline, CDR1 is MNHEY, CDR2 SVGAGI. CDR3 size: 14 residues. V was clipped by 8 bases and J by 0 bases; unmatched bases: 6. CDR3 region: CASLGQYTNYGYTF. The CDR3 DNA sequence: TGTGCCAGCCTGGGACAGTATACTAACTATGGCTACACCTTC.